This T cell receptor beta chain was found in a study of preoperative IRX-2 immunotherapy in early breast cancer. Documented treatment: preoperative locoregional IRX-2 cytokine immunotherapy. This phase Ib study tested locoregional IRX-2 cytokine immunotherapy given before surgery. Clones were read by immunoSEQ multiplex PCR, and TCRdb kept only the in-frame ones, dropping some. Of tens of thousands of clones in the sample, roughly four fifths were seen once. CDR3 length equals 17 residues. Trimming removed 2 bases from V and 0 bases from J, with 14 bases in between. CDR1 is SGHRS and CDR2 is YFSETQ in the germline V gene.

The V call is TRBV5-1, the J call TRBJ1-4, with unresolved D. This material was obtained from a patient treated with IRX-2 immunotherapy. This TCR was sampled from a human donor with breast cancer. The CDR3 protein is CASSFLYPESTNEKLFF. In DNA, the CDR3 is TGCGCCAGCAGCTTTCTCTACCCCGAATCAACTAATGAAAAACTGTTTTTT.